This TCR beta chain appears in the sequencing data of a study of T cell repertoires in cytomegalovirus infection. Study-wide context: Through public TCR beta signatures, both CMV infection and matching HLA type were indicated. Study-level findings and limits: Ex vivo responses were dominated by HLA-C-restricted CMV-specific TCR beta clonotypes.

CDR3 length: 15 residues. The J segment lost 7 bases and the V segment lost 6 bases, leaving 5 bases of the junction unmatched. CDR1 and CDR2 from the germline V gene are MGHRA and YSYEKL. One entry per CDR3 protein, called by TCRdb with MiXCR from the reads. The sample yields fewer than 250,000 distinct CDR3 sequences, roughly 22% seen once. As concerns this clonotype: Its antigen is still unknown.

The chain combines TRBV4-1 with TRBJ2-1, with TRBD2 identical over 14 bases. The clonotype was recovered from a human donor in good health (CMV status not recorded). Some clones in this sample may be carry-over from other donors' samples. The material sequenced was CD8+ T cells from PBMCs. The CDR3 DNA is TGCGCCAGCAGTCGACTAGCGGGGGGGTTTAATGAGCAGTTCTTC. Encoded protein: CASSRLAGGFNEQFF.